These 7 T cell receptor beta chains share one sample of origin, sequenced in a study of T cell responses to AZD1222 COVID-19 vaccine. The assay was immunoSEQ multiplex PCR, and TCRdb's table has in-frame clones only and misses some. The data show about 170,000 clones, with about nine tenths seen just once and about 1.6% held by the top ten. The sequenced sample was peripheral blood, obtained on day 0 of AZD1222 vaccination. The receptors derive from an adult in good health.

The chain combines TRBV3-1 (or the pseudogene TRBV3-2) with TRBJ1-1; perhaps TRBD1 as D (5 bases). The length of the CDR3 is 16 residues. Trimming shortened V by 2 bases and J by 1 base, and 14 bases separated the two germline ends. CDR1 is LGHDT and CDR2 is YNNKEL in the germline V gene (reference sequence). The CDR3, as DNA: TGTGCCAGCAGCCAACTGTCCCGGGACGAGAACACTGAAGCTTTCTTT. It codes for CASSQLSRDENTEAFF.

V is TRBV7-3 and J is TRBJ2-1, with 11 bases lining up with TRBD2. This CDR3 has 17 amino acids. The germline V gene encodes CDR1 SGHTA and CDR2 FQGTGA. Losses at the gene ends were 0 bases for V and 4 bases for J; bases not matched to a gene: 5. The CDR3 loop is CASSLTLASGRYNEQFF. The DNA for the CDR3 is TGTGCCAGCAGCTTAACATTAGCTAGCGGGAGGTACAATGAGCAGTTCTTC.

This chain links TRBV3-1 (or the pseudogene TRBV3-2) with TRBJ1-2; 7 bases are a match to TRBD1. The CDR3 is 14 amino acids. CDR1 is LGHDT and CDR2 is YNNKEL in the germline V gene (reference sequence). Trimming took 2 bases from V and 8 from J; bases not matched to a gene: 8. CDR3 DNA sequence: TGTGCCAGCAGCCAACTGACAGGGAGATTGGGCTACACCTTC. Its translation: CASSQLTGRLGYTF.

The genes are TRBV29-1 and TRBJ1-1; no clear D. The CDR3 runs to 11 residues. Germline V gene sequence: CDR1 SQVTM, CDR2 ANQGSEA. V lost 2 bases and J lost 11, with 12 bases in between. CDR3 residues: CSVESLGLAFF. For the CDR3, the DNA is TGCAGCGTTGAATCTCTTGGGTTGGCTTTCTTT.

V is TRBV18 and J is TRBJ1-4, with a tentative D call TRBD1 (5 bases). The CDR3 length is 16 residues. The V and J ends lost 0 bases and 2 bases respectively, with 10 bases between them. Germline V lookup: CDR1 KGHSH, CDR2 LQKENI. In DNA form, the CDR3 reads TGTGCCAGCTCACCACCGGGACCTGCTACTAATGAAAAACTGTTTTTT. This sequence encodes CASSPPGPATNEKLFF.

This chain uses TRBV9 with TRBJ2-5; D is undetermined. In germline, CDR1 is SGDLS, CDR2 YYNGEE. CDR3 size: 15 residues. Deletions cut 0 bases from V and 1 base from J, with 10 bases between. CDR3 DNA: TGTGCCAGCAGCGTAGGGAGCCATTCCCAAGAGACCCAGTACTTC. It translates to CASSVGSHSQETQYF.

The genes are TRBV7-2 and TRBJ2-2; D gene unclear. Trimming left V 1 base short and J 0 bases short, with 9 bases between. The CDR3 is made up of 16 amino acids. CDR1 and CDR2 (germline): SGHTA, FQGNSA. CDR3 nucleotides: TGTGCCAGCAGCTTAGTTCTAACTACGAACACCGGGGAGCTGTTTTTT. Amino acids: CASSLVLTTNTGELFF.